This T cell receptor beta chain comes out of a study of blood T cell repertoires in COVID-19. At the level of the study: The cDNA or gDNA used as material had been derived from T cells, B-cell-depleted T cells, or PBMCs.

While infection was still active, Seattle patients were enrolled and then followed longitudinally. Per the study methods: By means of reference gene primer amplification, nucleated cell counts were estimated. Method: immunoSEQ multiplex PCR; TCRdb's copy keeps in-frame clones and lacks some. Clone size and the V and J calls come from that table; the DNA yielded D and trimming. The data contain 150,000 to 200,000 clones, over 65% of them singletons. Germline V gives CDR1 SEHNR, CDR2 FQNEAQ (reference sequence). With 4 bases clipped from V and 5 bases from J, the junction kept 16 bases outside the gene matches. The CDR3 contains 17 residues.

This TCR was sampled from a person between 65 and 79 years old with COVID-19, enrolled during active disease. The sequencing sample was made of peripheral blood. This chain connects TRBV7-9 to TRBJ2-5; 7 bases fit TRBD1. In DNA, the CDR3 is TGTGCCAGCAGCTCCCGAGGACAGGTTAGATCGTTTGAGACCCAGTACTTC. It codes for CASSSRGQVRSFETQYF.